A single sample is the source of the 12 T cell receptor beta chains below, sequenced in a study of blood T cell repertoires in COVID-19. The method was immunoSEQ multiplex PCR; TCRdb's version includes in-frame clones alone and lacks a portion of them. The data contain roughly 150,000 clones, approximately 84% of them singletons. Sequencing was done on a sample of peripheral blood. All receptors come from a woman of 80 years or more with COVID-19, enrolled during active disease.

The V gene is TRBV7-8, the J gene TRBJ2-5; D not certain. The CDR3 spans 13 residues. V gave up 7 bases and J gave up 4 bases, with 13 bases separating them. Germline values: CDR1 SGHVS, CDR2 FQNEAQ. CDR3 nucleotide sequence: TGTGCCAGCACGACATATCTTCGAGAGACCCAGTACTTC. This codes for CASTTYLRETQYF.

The chain joins TRBV5-3 to TRBJ2-3, with D possibly being TRBD2 (7 bases). TRBV5-3 is designated an ORF whose function remains uncertain. The CDR3 extends over 14 amino acids. V dropped 3 bases and J dropped 4 bases, with 12 bases sitting between them. CDR3 region: CARSWSGGPDTQYF. The CDR3 DNA follows: TGTGCCAGAAGCTGGTCGGGGGGCCCAGATACGCAGTATTTT.

The CDR3: CASSLTGVGQPQHF. The CDR3 DNA follows: TGTGCCAGCAGCTTGACAGGGGTGGGTCAGCCCCAGCATTTT. The V and J genes are TRBV9 and TRBJ1-5, with TRBD1 matching 8 bases. CDR1 is SGDLS and CDR2 is YYNGEE in the germline V gene. There are 14 residues in the CDR3. J lost 6 bases, V lost 4 bases, and 6 bases had no gene match.

The V call is TRBV28, the J call TRBJ1-1; no reliable D call. CDR3 size: 14 residues. V was pared by 4 bases and J by 3 bases, with 12 bases between. Looked up from germline, CDR1 is MDHEN and CDR2 is SYDVKM. The CDR3 reads CASSYSELHTEAFF. The CDR3 DNA reads TGTGCCAGCAGTTATTCCGAGTTACACACTGAAGCTTTCTTT.

This chain connects TRBV2 to TRBJ1-2; unclear D gene. The CDR3 length is 14 residues. Trimming took 7 bases from V and 6 from J, leaving 18 bases between them. In germline, CDR1 is SNHLY, CDR2 FYNNEI. CDR3 sequence reads: CASIPDTGWDGYTF. CDR3 sequence (DNA): TGTGCCAGCATTCCAGACACGGGGTGGGATGGCTACACCTTC.

The chain uses TRBV27 and TRBJ2-7; D not resolved. The length of the CDR3 is 13 residues. The germline CDR1 and CDR2 sequences are MNHEY and SMNVEV (reference sequence). Trimming shortened V by 5 bases and J by 0 bases, and 8 bases separated the two germline ends. In DNA form, the CDR3 reads TGTGCCAGCAGTCTAGTGTACTCCTACGAGCAGTACTTC. Translation: CASSLVYSYEQYF.

This clone was picked up a small number of times. The chain couples TRBV18 to TRBJ1-4, with 10 bases fitting TRBD1. The germline V gene encodes CDR1 KGHSH and CDR2 LQKENI. V trimming: 3 bases; J trimming: 8 bases; junction bases outside the gene matches: 3. The CDR3 sequence is 14 residues long. The CDR3 sequence: CASSPGQGREKLFF. DNA for the CDR3: TGTGCCAGCTCACCGGGACAGGGGAGGGAAAAACTGTTTTTT.

This clone was counted only a few times. The chain is built from TRBV2 and TRBJ2-1; TRBD2 matches at 9 bases. CDR3 length: 14 residues. The germline V gene has CDR1 SNHLY and CDR2 FYNNEI. J was trimmed by 7 bases and V by 6 bases; bases with no gene match: 7. In nucleotides, the CDR3 is TGTGCCAGCAGGGCCGGGACTAGCATAAATGAGCAGTTCTTC. It translates to CASRAGTSINEQFF.

This rearrangement joins TRBV11-3 to TRBJ2-1; TRBD2 matches at 11 bases. V shed 5 bases, J shed 6 bases, and the junction held 6 bases outside the gene matches. The CDR3 has 15 residues. Germline-derived CDR1 and CDR2 are SGHNT and YENEEA. The DNA of the CDR3 is TGTGCCAGCAGCAGTAGCGGGGGGGCTATCAATGAGCAGTTCTTC. Encoded protein: CASSSSGGAINEQFF.

The gene calls are TRBV5-1 and TRBJ2-7; TRBD1 agrees at 7 bases. The V gene end was trimmed by 4 bases and the J gene end by 6 bases; junction bases not matched to a gene: 10. The germline V gene encodes CDR1 SGHRS and CDR2 YFSETQ. The CDR3 runs to 14 residues. CDR3 sequence reads: CASSVGQILGEQYF. The CDR3, as DNA: TGCGCCAGCAGCGTGGGACAGATCCTAGGCGAGCAGTACTTC.

The chain joins TRBV7-3 to TRBJ1-2; 7 nucleotides agree with TRBD1. The CDR3 has 13 amino acids. Trimming at V came to 4 bases and at J to 5 bases, leaving 4 bases not matched to a gene. Germline values: CDR1 SGHTA, CDR2 FQGTGA. This CDR3 reads CASSSSGGYGYTF. The CDR3 coding sequence is TGTGCCAGCAGCTCTTCAGGGGGGTATGGCTACACCTTC.

This chain's CDR3 is CASSLLGTGGIHYGYTF. The CDR3, as DNA: TGTGCCAGCAGCCTGCTTGGGACAGGGGGAATTCACTATGGCTACACCTTC. This chain joins TRBV25-1 and TRBJ1-2; 11 nucleotides agree with TRBD1. From germline, CDR1 is MGHDK and CDR2 SYGVNS. The CDR3 length is 17 residues. Germline trimming cut 6 bases from V and 3 bases from J; bases unmatched to any gene: 12.